The T cell receptor beta chain under discussion was sequenced for a study of blood T cell repertoires in COVID-19. This clone showed up just once. The protocol was immunoSEQ multiplex PCR, while the TCRdb copy is restricted to in-frame clones and leaves out a portion. This repertoire shows fewer than 65,000 clones, approximately 90% found once; its top ten account for 7% to 8%. Looked up from germline, CDR1 is SEHNR and CDR2 is FQNEAQ (reference sequence). The CDR3 is 13 residues long. V shed 5 bases and J 7 bases; nucleotides not matched to a gene: 4. The source material was peripheral blood. The J gene is TRBJ2-7, the V gene TRBV7-9; 11 nucleotides agree with TRBD1. The sequence was collected from a woman in her sixties with active or convalescent COVID-19. The CDR3 sequence: CASSPGTGGEQYF. The CDR3, as DNA: TGTGCCAGCAGCCCGGGGACAGGGGGGGAGCAGTACTTC.